The entry below describes one TCR beta chain. These data belong to a study of blood T cell repertoires in COVID-19. Data came from immunoSEQ multiplex PCR; TCRdb stores just in-frame clones and leaves some out. The repertoire has around 500,000 clones, more than 85% of them found once; the top ten carry around 7.9%. V gave up 2 bases and J gave up 0 bases; unmatched junction bases: 10. The germline gives CDR1 SGHRS, CDR2 YFSETQ. This CDR3 is built from 18 residues. Sequencing was performed on PBMCs or T cells enriched from blood (not recorded which). The TCR was taken from a woman in her sixties who had recovered from COVID-19. The V call is TRBV5-1, the J call TRBJ2-4; 8 nucleotides match TRBD1. The CDR3 nucleotides are TGCGCCAGCAGCTTAGGGACAGGAATAGGTTTAGCCAAAAACATTCAGTACTTC. Translated, it gives CASSLGTGIGLAKNIQYF.